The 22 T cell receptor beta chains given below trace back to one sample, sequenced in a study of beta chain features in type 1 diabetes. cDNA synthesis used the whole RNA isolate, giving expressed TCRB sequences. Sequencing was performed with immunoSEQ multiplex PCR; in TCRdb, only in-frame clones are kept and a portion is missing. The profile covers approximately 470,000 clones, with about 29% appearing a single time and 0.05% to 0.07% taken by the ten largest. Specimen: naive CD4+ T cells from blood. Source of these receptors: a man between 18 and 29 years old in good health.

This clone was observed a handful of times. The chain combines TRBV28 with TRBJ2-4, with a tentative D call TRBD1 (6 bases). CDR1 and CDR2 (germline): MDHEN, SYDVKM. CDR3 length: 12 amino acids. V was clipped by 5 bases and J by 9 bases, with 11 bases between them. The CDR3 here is CASSPTGGIQYF. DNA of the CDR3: TGTGCCAGCAGTCCGACAGGAGGCATTCAGTACTTC.

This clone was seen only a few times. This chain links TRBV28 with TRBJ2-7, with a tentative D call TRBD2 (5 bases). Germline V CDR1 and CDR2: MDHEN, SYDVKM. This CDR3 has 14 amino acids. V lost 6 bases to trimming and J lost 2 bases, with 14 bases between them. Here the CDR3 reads CASSRGLAAYEQYF. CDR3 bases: TGTGCCAGCAGCCGAGGACTGGCCGCCTACGAGCAGTACTTC.

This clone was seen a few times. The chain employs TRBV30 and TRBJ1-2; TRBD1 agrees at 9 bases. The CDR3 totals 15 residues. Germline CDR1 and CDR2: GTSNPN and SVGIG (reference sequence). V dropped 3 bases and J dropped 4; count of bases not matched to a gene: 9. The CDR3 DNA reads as TGTGCCTGGAGCGCTGGGACAGGGAGCCTCTATGGCTACACCTTC. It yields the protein CAWSAGTGSLYGYTF. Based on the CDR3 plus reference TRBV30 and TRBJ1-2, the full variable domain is SQTIHQWPATLVQPVGSPLSLECTVEGTSNPNLYWYRQAAGRGLQLLFYSVGIGQISSEVPQNLSASRPQDRQFILSSKKLLLSDSGFYLCAWSAGTGSLYGYTFGSGTRLTVV.

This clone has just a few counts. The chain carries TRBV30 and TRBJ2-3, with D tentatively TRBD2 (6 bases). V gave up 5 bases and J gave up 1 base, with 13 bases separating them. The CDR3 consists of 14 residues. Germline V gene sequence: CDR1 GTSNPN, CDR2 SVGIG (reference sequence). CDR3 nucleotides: TGTGCCTGGGGGAGGACTACCCGCACAGATACGCAGTATTTT. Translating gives CAWGRTTRTDTQYF.

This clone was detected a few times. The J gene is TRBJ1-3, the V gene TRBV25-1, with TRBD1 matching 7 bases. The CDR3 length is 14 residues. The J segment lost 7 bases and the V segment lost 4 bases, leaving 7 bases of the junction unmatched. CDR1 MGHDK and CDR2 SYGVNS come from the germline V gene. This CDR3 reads CASSGPGQSNTIYF. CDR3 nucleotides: TGTGCCAGCAGTGGCCCGGGACAGTCCAACACCATATATTTT. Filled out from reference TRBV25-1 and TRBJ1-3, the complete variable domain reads EADIYQTPRYLVIGTGKKITLECSQTMGHDKMYWYQQDPGMELHLIHYSYGVNSTEKGDLSSESTVSRIRTEHFPLTLESARPSHTSQYLCASSGPGQSNTIYFGEGSWLTVV.

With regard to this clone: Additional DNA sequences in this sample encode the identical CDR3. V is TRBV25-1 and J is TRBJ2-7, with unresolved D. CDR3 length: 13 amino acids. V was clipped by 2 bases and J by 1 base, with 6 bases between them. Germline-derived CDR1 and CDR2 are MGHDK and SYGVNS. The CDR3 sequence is CASSEAGSYEQYF. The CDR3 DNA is TGTGCCAGCAGTGAAGCTGGTTCCTACGAGCAGTACTTC.

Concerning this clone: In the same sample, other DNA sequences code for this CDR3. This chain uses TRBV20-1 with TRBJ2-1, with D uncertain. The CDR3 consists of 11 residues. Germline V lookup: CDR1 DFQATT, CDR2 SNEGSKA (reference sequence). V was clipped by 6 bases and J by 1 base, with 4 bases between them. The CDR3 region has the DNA TGCAGTGCAAGGTCCTACAATGAGCAGTTCTTC. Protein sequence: CSARSYNEQFF.

CDR3 DNA sequence: TGTGCCTGGAGTGTAGGGGGCCATCAGCCCCAGCATTTT. Its translation is CAWSVGGHQPQHF. The chain employs TRBV30 and TRBJ1-5; TRBD1 matches at 7 bases. The CDR3 length is 13 residues. Germline trimming cut 0 bases from V and 5 bases from J; bases unmatched to any gene: 1. Per the germline V gene, CDR1 is GTSNPN and CDR2 is SVGIG (reference sequence). The whole variable domain, filled in from reference TRBV30 and TRBJ1-5, reads SQTIHQWPATLVQPVGSPLSLECTVEGTSNPNLYWYRQAAGRGLQLLFYSVGIGQISSEVPQNLSASRPQDRQFILSSKKLLLSDSGFYLCAWSVGGHQPQHFGDGTRLSIL.

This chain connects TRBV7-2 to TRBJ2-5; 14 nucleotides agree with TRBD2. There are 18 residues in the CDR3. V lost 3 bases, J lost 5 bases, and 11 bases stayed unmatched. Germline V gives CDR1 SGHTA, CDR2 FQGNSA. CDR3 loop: CASSFGLAGGPTKETQYF. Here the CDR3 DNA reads TGTGCCAGCAGCTTTGGACTAGCGGGAGGACCAACCAAGGAGACCCAGTACTTC.

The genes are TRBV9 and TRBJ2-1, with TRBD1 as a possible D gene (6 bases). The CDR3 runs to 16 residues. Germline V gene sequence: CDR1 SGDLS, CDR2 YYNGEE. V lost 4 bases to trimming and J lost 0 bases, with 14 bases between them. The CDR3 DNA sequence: TGTGCCAGCAGCAGGGGGTTCGCGCCCTCCTACAATGAGCAGTTCTTC. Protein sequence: CASSRGFAPSYNEQFF. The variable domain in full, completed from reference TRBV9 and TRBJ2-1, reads DSGVTQTPKHLITATGQRVTLRCSPRSGDLSVYWYQQSLDQGLQFLIQYYNGEERAKGNILERFSAQQFPDLHSELNLSSLELGDSALYFCASSRGFAPSYNEQFFGPGTRLTVL.

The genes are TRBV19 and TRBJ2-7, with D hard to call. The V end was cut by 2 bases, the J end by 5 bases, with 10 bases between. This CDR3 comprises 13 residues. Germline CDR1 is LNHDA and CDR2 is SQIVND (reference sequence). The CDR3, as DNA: TGTGCCAGTAGTATAACCGGAGTCGACGAGCAGTACTTC. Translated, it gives CASSITGVDEQYF.

DNA for the CDR3: TGCAGCGTTGCCTCGGGACAGGGGTATTATGGCTACACCTTC. This encodes CSVASGQGYYGYTF. The J gene is TRBJ1-2, the V gene TRBV29-1, with 10 bases identical to TRBD1. Looked up from germline, CDR1 is SQVTM and CDR2 is ANQGSEA. There are 14 residues in the CDR3. J gave up 5 bases and V 4 bases, and 7 bases lay outside the gene matches.

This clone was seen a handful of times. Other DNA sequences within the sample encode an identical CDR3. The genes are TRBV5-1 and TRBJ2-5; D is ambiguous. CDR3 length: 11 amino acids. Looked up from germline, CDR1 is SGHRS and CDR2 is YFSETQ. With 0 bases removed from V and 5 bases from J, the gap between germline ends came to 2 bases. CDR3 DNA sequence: TGCGCCAGCAGCTTGGAGGAGACCCAGTACTTC. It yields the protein CASSLEETQYF. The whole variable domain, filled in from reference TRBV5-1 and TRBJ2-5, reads KAGVTQTPRYLIKTRGQQVTLSCSPISGHRSVSWYQQTPGQGLQFLFEYFSETQRNKGNFPGRFSGRQFSNSRSEMNVSTLELGDSALYLCASSLEETQYFGPGTRLLVL.

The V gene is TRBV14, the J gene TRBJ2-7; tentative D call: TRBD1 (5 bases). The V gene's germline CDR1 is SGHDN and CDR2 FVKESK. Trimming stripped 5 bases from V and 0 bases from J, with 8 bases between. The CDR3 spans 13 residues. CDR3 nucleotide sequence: TGTGCCAGCAGCTTGGACATCTCCTACGAGCAGTACTTC. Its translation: CASSLDISYEQYF.

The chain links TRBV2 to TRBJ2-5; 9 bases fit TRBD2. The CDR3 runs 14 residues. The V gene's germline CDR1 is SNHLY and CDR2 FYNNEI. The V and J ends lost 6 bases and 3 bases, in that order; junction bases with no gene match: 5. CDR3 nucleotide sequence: TGTGCCAGCAGCCAGACTAGCGGTGAAGAGACCCAGTACTTC. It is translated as CASSQTSGEETQYF.

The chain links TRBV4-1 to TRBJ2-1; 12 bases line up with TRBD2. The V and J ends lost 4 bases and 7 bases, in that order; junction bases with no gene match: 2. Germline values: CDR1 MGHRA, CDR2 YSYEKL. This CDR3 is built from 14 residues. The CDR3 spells CASSRLAGVNEQFF. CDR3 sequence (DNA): TGCGCCAGCAGCCGACTAGCGGGAGTGAATGAGCAGTTCTTC.

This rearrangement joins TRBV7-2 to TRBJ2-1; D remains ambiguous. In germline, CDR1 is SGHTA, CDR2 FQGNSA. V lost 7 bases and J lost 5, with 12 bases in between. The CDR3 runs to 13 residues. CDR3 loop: CASTYGVHNEQFF. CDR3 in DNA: TGTGCCAGCACCTATGGCGTCCACAATGAGCAGTTCTTC.

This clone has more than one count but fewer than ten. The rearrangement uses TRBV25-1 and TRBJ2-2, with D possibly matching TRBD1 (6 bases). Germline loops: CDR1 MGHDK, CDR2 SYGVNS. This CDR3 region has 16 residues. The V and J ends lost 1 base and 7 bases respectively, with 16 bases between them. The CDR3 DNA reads TGTGCCAGCAGTGAATTGGGGACATTTCGGAACGGGGAGCTGTTTTTT. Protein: CASSELGTFRNGELFF.

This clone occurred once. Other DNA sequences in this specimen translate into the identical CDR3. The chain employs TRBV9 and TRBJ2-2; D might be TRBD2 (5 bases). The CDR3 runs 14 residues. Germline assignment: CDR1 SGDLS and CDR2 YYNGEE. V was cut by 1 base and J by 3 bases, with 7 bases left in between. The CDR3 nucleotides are TGTGCCAGCAGCGTACGGACTGACACCGGGGAGCTGTTTTTT. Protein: CASSVRTDTGELFF.

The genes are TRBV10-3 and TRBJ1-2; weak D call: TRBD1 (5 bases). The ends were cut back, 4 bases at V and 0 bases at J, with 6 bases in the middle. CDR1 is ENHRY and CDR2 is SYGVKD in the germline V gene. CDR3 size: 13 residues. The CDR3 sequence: CAISGQPNYGYTF. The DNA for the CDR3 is TGTGCCATCAGTGGACAGCCTAACTATGGCTACACCTTC.

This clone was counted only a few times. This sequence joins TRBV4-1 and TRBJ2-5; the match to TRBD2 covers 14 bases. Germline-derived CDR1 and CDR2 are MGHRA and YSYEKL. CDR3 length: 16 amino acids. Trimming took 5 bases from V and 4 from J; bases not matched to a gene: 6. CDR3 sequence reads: CASSGGLAGASETQYF. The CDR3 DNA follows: TGCGCCAGCAGCGGGGGACTAGCGGGAGCTTCAGAGACCCAGTACTTC.

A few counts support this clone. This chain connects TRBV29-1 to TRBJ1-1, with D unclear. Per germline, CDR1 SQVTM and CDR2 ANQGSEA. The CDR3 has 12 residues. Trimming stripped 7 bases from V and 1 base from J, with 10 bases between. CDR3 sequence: CSAERANTEAFF. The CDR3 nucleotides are TGCAGCGCCGAGAGGGCGAACACTGAAGCTTTCTTT.